Sequencing of this TCR beta chain was carried out in a study of T cells in Graves' hyperthyroidism and ophthalmopathy. From RNA transcripts, TCR beta CDR3 regions were amplified. An initial round of RT-PCR targeting the TCR CDR3 relied on the HTBI primer set. Using its own MiXCR run on the multiplex PCR reads, TCRdb lists one record per CDR3 protein. Found here are around 690,000 distinct CDR3 sequences, roughly 17% of them singletons; the top ten hold 15% to 17%. This clonotype appeared many times. The germline V gene encodes CDR1 MNHEY and CDR2 SMNVEV (reference sequence). Trimming took off 6 bases at V and 4 bases at J, with 12 bases between the two ends. This CDR3 is built from 13 residues.

Material: blood. The clonotype comes from a middle-aged man with Graves' hyperthyroidism. The V call is TRBV27, the J call TRBJ1-2, with TRBD1 as a possible D gene (5 bases). This CDR3 is CASSTGRPYGYTF. CDR3 DNA: TGTGCCAGCAGCACGGGACGGCCCTATGGCTACACCTTC.